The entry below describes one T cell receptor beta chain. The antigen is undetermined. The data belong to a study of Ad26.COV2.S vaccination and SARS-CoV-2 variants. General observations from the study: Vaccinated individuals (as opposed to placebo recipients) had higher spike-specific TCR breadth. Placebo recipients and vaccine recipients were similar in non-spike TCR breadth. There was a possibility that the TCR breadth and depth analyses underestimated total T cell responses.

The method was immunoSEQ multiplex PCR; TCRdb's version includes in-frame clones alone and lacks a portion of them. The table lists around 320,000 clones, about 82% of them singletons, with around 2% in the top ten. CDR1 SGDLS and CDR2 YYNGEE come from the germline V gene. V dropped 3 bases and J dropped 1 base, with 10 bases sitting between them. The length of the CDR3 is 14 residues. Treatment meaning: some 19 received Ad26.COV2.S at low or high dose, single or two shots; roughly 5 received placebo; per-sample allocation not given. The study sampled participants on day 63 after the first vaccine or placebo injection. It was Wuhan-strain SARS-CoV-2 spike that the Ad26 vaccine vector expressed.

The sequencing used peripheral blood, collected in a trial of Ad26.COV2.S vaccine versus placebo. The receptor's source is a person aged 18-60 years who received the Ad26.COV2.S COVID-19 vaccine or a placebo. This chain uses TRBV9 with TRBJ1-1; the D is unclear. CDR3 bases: TGTGCCAGCAGCGGGGTAGGCGAGAACACTGAAGCTTTCTTT. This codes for CASSGVGENTEAFF.